This T cell receptor (beta chain) was obtained from a study of persistence of HIV-infected CD4 T cells. Study observations and caveats: Antigen-responding cells were enriched for degenerate expanded CDR3beta sequences.

Anti-CD3/anti-CD28 beads served as a nonspecific positive control stimulus. Sorting of responding CD4+ T cells relied on upregulated CD40 ligand together with CD69. On this clone itself: Its antigen is as yet unknown.

The CDR3 runs to 15 residues. Unmatched junction bases numbered 7, after V lost 6 bases and J lost 3 bases. CDR1 MDHEN and CDR2 SYDVKM come from the germline V gene. This was the immunoSEQ version 4 assay in survey mode. Profiled with immunoSEQ multiplex PCR; TCRdb holds only in-frame clones, not every one. The sample has 40,000 or so clones, roughly nine tenths seen once. This rearrangement joins TRBV28 to TRBJ2-1, with 8 nucleotides matching TRBD1. The sequencing used CD4+ T cells sorted from PBMCs after approximately 20-hour stimulation, collected from a patient who received antiretroviral therapy. The clonotype was recovered from an adult man with HIV who was CMV-seropositive. This chain's CDR3 is CASRGAGQDYNEQFF. CDR3 nucleotide sequence: TGTGCCAGCAGGGGGGCGGGACAGGACTACAATGAGCAGTTCTTC. Using reference TRBV28 and TRBJ2-1 for the parts outside the CDR3, the full variable domain is DVKVTQSSRYLVKRTGEKVFLECVQDMDHENMFWYRQDPGLGLRLIYFSYDVKMKEKGDIPEGYSVSREKKERFSLILESASTNQTSMYLCASRGAGQDYNEQFFGPGTRLTVL.